Below are 2 T cell receptor beta chains sequenced from a single sample in a study of T cells in Graves' hyperthyroidism and ophthalmopathy. TCR beta CDR3 region amplification was performed from RNA transcripts. HTBI primers were used for first-round RT-PCR of the TCR CDR3. TCRdb processed the multiplex PCR reads anew with MiXCR; each CDR3 protein has one entry. There are 500,000 to 750,000 distinct CDR3 sequences in the sample; about 43% occur only once, and around 8% lies in the top ten. Sequenced sample: peripheral blood or thyroid tissue (not recorded which). The receptors originated from a woman aged 18-30 years with Graves' hyperthyroidism.

This clonotype occurred many times. The chain joins TRBV20-1 to TRBJ1-2; D is undetermined. Germline V gene data show CDR1 as DFQATT and CDR2 as SNEGSKA (reference sequence). The germline V and J ends were trimmed by 5 bases and 7 bases, with 14 bases remaining between them. The CDR3 is 12 residues long. CDR3 amino acids: CSALEGSRGYTF. The CDR3 nucleotides read TGCAGTGCTCTTGAGGGTAGTCGTGGCTACACCTTC.

This sequence joins TRBV20-1 and TRBJ2-4; 9 bases align to TRBD1. The CDR3 runs 10 residues. With 2 bases clipped from V and 14 bases from J, the junction kept 1 base outside the gene matches. Germline V gives CDR1 DFQATT, CDR2 SNEGSKA (reference sequence). The chain's CDR3 is CSARWDREYF. CDR3 in DNA: TGCAGTGCTAGATGGGACAGGGAGTACTTC.